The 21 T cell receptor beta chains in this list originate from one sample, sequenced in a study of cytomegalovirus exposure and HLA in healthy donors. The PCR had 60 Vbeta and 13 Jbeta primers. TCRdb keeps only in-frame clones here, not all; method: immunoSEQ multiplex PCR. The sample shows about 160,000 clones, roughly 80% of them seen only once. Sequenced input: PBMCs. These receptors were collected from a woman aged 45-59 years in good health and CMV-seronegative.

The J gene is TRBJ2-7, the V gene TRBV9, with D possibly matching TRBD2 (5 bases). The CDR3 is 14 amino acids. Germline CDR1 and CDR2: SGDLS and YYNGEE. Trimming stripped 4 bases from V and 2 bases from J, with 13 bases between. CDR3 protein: CASSPGLTTYEQYF. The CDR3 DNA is TGTGCCAGCAGCCCCGGACTGACCACCTACGAGCAGTACTTC. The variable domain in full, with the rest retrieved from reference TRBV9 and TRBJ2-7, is DSGVTQTPKHLITATGQRVTLRCSPRSGDLSVYWYQQSLDQGLQFLIQYYNGEERAKGNILERFSAQQFPDLHSELNLSSLELGDSALYFCASSPGLTTYEQYFGPGTRLTVT.

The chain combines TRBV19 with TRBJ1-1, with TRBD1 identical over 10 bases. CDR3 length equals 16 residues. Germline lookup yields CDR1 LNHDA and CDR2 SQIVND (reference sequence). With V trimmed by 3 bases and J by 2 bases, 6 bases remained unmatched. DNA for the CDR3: TGTGCCAGTAGTATTCGGGACAGGGGAGAAAACACTGAAGCTTTCTTT. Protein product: CASSIRDRGENTEAFF. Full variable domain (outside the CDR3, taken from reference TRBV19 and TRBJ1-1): DGGITQSPKYLFRKEGQNVTLSCEQNLNHDAMYWYRQDPGQGLRLIYYSQIVNDFQKGDIAEGYSVSREKKESFPLTVTSAQKNPTAFYLCASSIRDRGENTEAFFGQGTRLTVV.

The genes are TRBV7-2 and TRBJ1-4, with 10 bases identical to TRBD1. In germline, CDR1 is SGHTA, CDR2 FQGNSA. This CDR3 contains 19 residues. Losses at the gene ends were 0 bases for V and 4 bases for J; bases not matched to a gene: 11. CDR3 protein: CASSLALSRDRGLNEKLFF. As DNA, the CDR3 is TGTGCCAGCAGCTTAGCCCTATCCAGGGACAGGGGCCTTAATGAAAAACTGTTTTTT. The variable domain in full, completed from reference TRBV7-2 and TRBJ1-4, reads GAGVSQSPSNKVTEKGKDVELRCDPISGHTALYWYRQSLGQGLEFLIYFQGNSAPDKSGLPSDRFSAERTGGSVSTLTIQRTQQEDSAVYLCASSLALSRDRGLNEKLFFGSGTQLSVL.

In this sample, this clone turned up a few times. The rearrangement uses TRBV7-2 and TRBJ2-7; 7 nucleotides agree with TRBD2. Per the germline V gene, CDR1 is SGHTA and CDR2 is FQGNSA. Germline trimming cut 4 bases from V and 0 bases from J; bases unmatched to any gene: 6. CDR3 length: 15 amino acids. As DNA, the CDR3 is TGTGCCAGCAGCTCTCAAGCGGGGAGCTCCTACGAGCAGTACTTC. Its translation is CASSSQAGSSYEQYF.

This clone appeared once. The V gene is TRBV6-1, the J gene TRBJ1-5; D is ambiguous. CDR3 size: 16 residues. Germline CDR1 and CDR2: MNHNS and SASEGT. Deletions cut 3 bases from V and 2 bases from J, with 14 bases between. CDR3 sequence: CASSELGGQGNQPQHF. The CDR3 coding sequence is TGTGCCAGCAGTGAGCTTGGCGGGCAGGGCAATCAGCCCCAGCATTTT.

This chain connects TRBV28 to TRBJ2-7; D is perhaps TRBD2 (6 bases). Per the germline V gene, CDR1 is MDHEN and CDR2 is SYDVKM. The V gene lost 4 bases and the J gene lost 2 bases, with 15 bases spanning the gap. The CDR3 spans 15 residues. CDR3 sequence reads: CASSSEGRGAYEQYF. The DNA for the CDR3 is TGTGCCAGCAGTTCGGAGGGGCGGGGCGCCTACGAGCAGTACTTC.

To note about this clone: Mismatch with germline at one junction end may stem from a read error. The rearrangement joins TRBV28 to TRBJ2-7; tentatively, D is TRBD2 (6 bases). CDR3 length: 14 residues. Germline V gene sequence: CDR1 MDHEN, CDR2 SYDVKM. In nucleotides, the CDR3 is TGTGCCAGCAGAAACTCGGGACTCGACTACGGGCAGTACTTC. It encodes CASRNSGLDYGQYF.

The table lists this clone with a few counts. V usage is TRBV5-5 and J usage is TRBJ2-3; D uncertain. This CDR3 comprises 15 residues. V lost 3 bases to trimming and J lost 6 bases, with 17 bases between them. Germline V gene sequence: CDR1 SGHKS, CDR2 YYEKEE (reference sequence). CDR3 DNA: TGTGCCAGCAGCTCAACCAGTGATTCTTTTGATACGCAGTATTTT. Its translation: CASSSTSDSFDTQYF. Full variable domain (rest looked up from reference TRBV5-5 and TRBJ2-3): DAGVTQSPTHLIKTRGQQVTLRCSPISGHKSVSWYQQVLGQGPQFIFQYYEKEERGRGNFPDRFSARQFPNYSSELNVNALLLGDSALYLCASSSTSDSFDTQYFGPGTRLTVL.

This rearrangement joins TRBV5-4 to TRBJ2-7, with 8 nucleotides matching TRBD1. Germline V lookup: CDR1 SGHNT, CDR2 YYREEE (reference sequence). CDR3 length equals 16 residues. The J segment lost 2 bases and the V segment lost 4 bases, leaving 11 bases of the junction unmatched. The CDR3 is CASSRGQGQSPYEQYF. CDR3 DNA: TGTGCCAGCAGCCGCGGACAGGGCCAATCCCCCTACGAGCAGTACTTC.

CDR3 sequence: CASSLWGTGSVYEQYF. CDR3 in DNA: TGTGCCAGCAGTTTATGGGGGACAGGGTCGGTCTACGAGCAGTACTTC. The rearrangement joins TRBV28 to TRBJ2-7, with 9 bases aligning to TRBD1. The CDR3 loop spans 16 amino acids. V dropped 0 bases and J dropped 3; count of bases not matched to a gene: 6. The V gene's germline CDR1 is MDHEN and CDR2 SYDVKM.

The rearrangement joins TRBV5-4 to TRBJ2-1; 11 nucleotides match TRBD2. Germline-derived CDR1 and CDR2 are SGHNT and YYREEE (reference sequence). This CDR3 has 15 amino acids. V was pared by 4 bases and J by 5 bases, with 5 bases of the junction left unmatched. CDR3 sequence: CASSHGTSGNNEQFF. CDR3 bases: TGTGCCAGCAGCCACGGGACTAGCGGCAACAATGAGCAGTTCTTC.

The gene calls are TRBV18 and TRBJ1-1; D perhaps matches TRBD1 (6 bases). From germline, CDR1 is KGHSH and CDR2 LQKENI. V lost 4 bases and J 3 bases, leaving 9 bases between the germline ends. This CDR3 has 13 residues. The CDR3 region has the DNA TGTGCCAGCTCACTGAAGGGGGACACTGAAGCTTTCTTT. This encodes CASSLKGDTEAFF.

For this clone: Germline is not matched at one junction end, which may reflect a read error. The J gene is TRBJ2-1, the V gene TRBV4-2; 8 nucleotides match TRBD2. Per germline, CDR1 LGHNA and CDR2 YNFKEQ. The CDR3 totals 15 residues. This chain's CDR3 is CASSQVSAGENPRIF. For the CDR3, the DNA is TGTGCCAGCAGCCAAGTTTCAGCGGGAGAAAACCCTAGGATCTTC.

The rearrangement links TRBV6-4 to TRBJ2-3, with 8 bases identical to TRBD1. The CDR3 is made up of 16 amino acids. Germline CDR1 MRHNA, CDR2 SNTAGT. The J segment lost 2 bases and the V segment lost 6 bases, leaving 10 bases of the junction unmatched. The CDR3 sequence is CASSYRGASATDTQYF. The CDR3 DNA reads TGTGCCAGCAGCTACAGGGGGGCTAGCGCCACAGATACGCAGTATTTT.

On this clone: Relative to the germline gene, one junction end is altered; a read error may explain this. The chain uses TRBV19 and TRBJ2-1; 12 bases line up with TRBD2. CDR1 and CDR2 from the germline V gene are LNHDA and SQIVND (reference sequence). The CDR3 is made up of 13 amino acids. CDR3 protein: CASSVLAGGPVIF. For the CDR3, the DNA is TGTGCCAGTAGTGTACTAGCGGGGGGTCCCGTGATCTTC.

CDR3 nucleotide sequence: TGTGCCACCAAGGGACAGGGTACCTACGAGCAGTACTTC. It translates to CATKGQGTYEQYF. The rearrangement joins TRBV7-2 to TRBJ2-7; TRBD1 matches 9 bases. CDR1 and CDR2 from the germline V gene are SGHTA and FQGNSA. This CDR3 is 13 amino acids long. Trimming removed 10 bases from V and 2 bases from J; junction bases left unmatched: 6.

Here the CDR3 DNA reads TGTGCCAGCAGCTTATCCCAGGGGAGTTCACCCCTCCACTTT. Translating it yields CASSLSQGSSPLHF. The chain recombines TRBV7-9 with TRBJ1-6; tentatively, D is TRBD1 (6 bases). Trimming took 2 bases from V and 9 from J, leaving 11 bases between them. Germline V lookup: CDR1 SEHNR, CDR2 FQNEAQ (reference sequence). This CDR3 has 14 amino acids.

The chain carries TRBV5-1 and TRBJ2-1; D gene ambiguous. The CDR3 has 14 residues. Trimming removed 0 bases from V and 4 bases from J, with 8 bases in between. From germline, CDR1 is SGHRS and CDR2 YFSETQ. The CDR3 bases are TGCGCCAGCAGCTTGGCGACTGCTTACAATGAGCAGTTCTTC. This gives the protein CASSLATAYNEQFF.

The CDR3 nucleotides read TGTGCCAGCAGCTCTACAGGGGGTTTCTATGGCTACACCTTC. It codes for CASSSTGGFYGYTF. This chain uses TRBV11-2 with TRBJ1-2; the match to TRBD1 covers 8 bases. Germline lookup yields CDR1 SGHAT and CDR2 FQNNGV. Trimming cost V 4 bases and J 4 bases; bases outside gene matches: 5. The CDR3 totals 14 residues.

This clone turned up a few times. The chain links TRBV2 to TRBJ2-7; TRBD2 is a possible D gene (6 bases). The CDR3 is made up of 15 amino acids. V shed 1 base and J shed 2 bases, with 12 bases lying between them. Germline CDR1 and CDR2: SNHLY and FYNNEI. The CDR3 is CASSEVEGYPYEQYF. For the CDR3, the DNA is TGTGCCAGCAGTGAAGTGGAGGGGTACCCCTACGAGCAGTACTTC.

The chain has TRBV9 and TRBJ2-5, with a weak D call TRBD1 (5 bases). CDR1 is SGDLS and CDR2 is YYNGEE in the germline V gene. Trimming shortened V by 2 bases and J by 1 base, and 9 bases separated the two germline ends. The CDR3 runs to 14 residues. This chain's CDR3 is CASSVQGFQETQYF. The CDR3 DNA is TGTGCCAGCAGCGTCCAGGGTTTCCAAGAGACCCAGTACTTC.